This T cell receptor beta chain was sequenced in a study of CD4+ T cells in melanoma. Profiled with immunoSEQ multiplex PCR; TCRdb holds only in-frame clones, not every one. Found here are fewer than 20,000 clones, 65% to 85% of them singletons; the top ten hold approximately 12%. The CDR3 contains 14 residues. Per germline, CDR1 LGHNA and CDR2 YNFKEQ. The V end was cut by 1 base, the J end by 4 bases, with 10 bases between. The study, taken as a whole, reports: In melanoma, neoantigen-specific CD4+ T cells reportedly differed in differentiation state. CD8+ T cell, macrophage and B cell function reportedly correlated with neoantigen-specific CD4+ T cells.

As regards this clone: What it recognizes is unknown.

The TCR was taken from a human donor with melanoma. The sequenced sample consisted of cells from a culture (not recorded whether cultured in vitro). The rearrangement joins TRBV4-2 to TRBJ1-1; D not certain. The CDR3 protein is CASSQGGLSTEAFF. Written as DNA, the CDR3 is TGTGCCAGCAGCCAAGGTGGATTGAGCACTGAAGCTTTCTTT.